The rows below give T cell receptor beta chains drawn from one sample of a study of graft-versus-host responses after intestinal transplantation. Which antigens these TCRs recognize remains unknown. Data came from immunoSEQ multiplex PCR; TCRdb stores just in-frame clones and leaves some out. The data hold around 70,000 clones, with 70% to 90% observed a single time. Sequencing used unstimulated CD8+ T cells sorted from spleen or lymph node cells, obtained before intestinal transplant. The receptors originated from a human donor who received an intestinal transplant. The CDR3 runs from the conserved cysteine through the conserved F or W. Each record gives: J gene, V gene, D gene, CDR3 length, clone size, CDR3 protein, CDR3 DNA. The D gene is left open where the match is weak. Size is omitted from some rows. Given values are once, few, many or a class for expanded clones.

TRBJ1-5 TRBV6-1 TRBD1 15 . CASSDPDRVWQPQHF TGTGCCAGCAGTGATCCGGACAGGGTTTGGCAGCCCCAGCATTTT
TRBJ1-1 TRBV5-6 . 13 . CASSATGNTEAFF TGTGCCAGCAGCGCGACAGGGAACACTGAAGCTTTCTTT
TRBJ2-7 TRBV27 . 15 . CASSIAPEMPYEQYF TGTGCCAGCAGTATAGCTCCCGAGATGCCTTACGAGCAGTACTTC
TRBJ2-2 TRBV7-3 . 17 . CASSLAGGRGATGELFF TGTGCCAGCAGCTTAGCAGGCGGCCGGGGGGCCACCGGGGAGCTGTTTTTT
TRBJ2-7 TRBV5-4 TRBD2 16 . CASSPELAGHSYEQYF TGTGCCAGCAGCCCAGAACTAGCGGGCCACTCCTACGAGCAGTACTTC
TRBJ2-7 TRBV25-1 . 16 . CASSAIAEGTSYEQYF TGTGCCAGCAGTGCCATAGCGGAGGGGACCTCCTACGAGCAGTACTTC
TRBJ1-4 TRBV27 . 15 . CASSPGRDLNEKLFF TGTGCCAGCAGTCCTGGGAGGGATCTTAATGAAAAACTGTTTTTT
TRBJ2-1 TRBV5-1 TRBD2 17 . CASSWPSTSGRPNEQFF TGCGCCAGCAGCTGGCCTTCCACTAGCGGGAGGCCCAATGAGCAGTTCTTC
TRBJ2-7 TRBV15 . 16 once CATSREGRGETYEQYF TGTGCCACCAGCAGAGAAGGGAGAGGCGAAACCTACGAGCAGTACTTC
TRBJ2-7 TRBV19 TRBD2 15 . CASSIVAGVLREQYF TGTGCCAGTAGTATCGTAGCGGGAGTGCTCCGGGAGCAGTACTTC
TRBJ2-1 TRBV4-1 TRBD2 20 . CASSQEQRIAGGLGYNEQFF TGCGCCAGCAGCCAAGAGCAACGGATAGCGGGGGGGCTCGGCTACAATGAGCAGTTCTTC
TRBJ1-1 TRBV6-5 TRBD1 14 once CASTRGQPNTEAFF TGTGCCAGCACCCGGGGACAGCCCAACACTGAAGCTTTCTTT
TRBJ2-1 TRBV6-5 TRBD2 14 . CASSYSGNYNEQFF TGTGCCAGCAGTTACAGCGGGAATTACAATGAGCAGTTCTTC
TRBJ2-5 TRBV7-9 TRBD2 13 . CASSPRGQETQYF TGTGCCAGCAGCCCGCGGGGGCAAGAGACCCAGTACTTC
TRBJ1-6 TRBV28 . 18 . CASSPPLDRSSYNSPLHF TGTGCCAGCAGTCCCCCCCTCGACAGGAGCTCCTATAATTCACCCCTCCACTTT
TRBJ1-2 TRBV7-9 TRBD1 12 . CASSLYRGGYTF TGTGCCAGCAGCTTGTACAGGGGTGGCTACACCTTC
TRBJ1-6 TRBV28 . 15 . CASSLWTGYNSPLHF TGTGCCAGCAGTTTATGGACAGGATACAATTCACCCCTCCACTTT
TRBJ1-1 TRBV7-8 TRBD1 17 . CASNLRRGQGAYTEAFF TGTGCCAGCAACCTTCGGAGGGGACAGGGGGCGTACACTGAAGCTTTCTTT
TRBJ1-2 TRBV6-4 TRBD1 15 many CASSDSGTGGNGYTF TGTGCCAGCAGTGACTCCGGGACAGGGGGTAATGGCTACACCTTC
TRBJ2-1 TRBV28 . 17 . CASRTPGGQRGDNEQFF TGTGCCAGCAGAACGCCGGGGGGCCAGCGAGGTGACAATGAGCAGTTCTTC
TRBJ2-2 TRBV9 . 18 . CASSVASPRSVNTGELFF TGTGCCAGCAGCGTAGCGTCCCCCCGTTCAGTGAACACCGGGGAGCTGTTTTTT
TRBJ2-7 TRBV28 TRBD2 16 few CASSLGWVGGSPEQYF TGTGCCAGCAGTTTAGGATGGGTTGGCGGGAGCCCCGAGCAGTACTTC
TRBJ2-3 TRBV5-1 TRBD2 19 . CASIPGLAGEDGWTDTQYF TGCGCCAGCATCCCGGGACTAGCGGGAGAGGATGGATGGACAGATACGCAGTATTTT
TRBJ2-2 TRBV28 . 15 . CASTVGLGRTGELFF TGTGCCAGCACGGTGGGGCTAGGGCGTACCGGGGAGCTGTTTTTT
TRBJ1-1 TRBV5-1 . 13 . CASSGTGTTEAFF TGCGCCAGCAGCGGCACAGGTACCACTGAAGCTTTCTTT
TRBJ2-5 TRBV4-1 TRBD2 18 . CASSQYPLMRGAFETQYF TGCGCCAGCAGCCAATACCCCCTCATGCGGGGGGCGTTTGAGACCCAGTACTTC
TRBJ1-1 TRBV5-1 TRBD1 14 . CASSLNRGITEAFF TGCGCCAGCAGCTTAAACAGGGGGATCACTGAAGCTTTCTTT
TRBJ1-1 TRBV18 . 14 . CASSPTTVNTEAFF TGTGCCAGCTCACCGACTACAGTGAACACTGAAGCTTTCTTT
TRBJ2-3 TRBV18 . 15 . CASSPTKTRTDTQYF TGTGCCAGCTCACCAACTAAAACTCGCACAGATACGCAGTATTTT
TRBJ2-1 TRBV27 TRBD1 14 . CASSSPGQGGEQFF TGTGCCAGCAGTTCTCCGGGACAGGGGGGTGAGCAGTTCTTC
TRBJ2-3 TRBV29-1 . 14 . CSVPGLTVTDTQYF TGCAGCGTCCCCGGCCTCACAGTCACAGATACGCAGTATTTT
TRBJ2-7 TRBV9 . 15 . CASSATGDLSYEQYF TGTGCCAGCAGCGCCACAGGTGACCTCTCCTACGAGCAGTACTTC
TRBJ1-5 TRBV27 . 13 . CASSSHSNQPQHF TGTGCCAGCAGTTCCCATAGCAATCAGCCCCAGCATTTT
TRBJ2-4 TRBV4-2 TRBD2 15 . CASSREREAENIQYF TGTGCCAGCAGCCGAGAACGGGAGGCGGAAAACATTCAGTACTTC
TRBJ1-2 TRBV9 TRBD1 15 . CASSEGGGQTHGYTF TGTGCCAGCAGCGAAGGAGGGGGACAGACACATGGCTACACCTTC
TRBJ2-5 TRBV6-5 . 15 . CASNEGGGTQETQYF TGTGCCAGCAACGAAGGGGGGGGCACCCAAGAGACCCAGTACTTC
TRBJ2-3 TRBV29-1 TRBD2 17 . CSVEGPGLAFGADTQYF TGCAGCGTTGAAGGGCCGGGACTAGCATTCGGGGCGGATACGCAGTATTTT
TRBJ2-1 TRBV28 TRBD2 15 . CASTGGDTTFGEQFF TGTGCCAGCACGGGGGGGGATACCACCTTCGGTGAGCAGTTCTTC
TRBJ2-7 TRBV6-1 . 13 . CASSENSPYEQYF TGTGCCAGCAGTGAAAACAGTCCCTACGAGCAGTACTTC
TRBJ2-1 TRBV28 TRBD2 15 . CASSLRGSSYNEQFF TGTGCCAGCAGTTTGCGCGGGAGCTCCTACAATGAGCAGTTCTTC
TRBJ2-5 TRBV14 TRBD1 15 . CASSQGDRGEETQYF TGTGCCAGCAGCCAAGGAGACAGGGGGGAAGAGACCCAGTACTTC
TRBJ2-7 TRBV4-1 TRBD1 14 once CASSTGQGAYEQYF TGCGCCAGCAGCACGGGACAGGGAGCCTACGAGCAGTACTTC
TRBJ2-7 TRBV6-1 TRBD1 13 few CASSQGTDYEQYF TGTGCCAGCAGTCAGGGGACAGACTACGAGCAGTACTTC
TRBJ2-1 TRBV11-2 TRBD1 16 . CASSLDQGAPYNEQFF TGTGCCAGCAGCTTAGATCAGGGGGCGCCCTACAATGAGCAGTTCTTC
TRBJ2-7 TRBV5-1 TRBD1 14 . CASSSRGRAYEQYF TGCGCCAGCAGCTCAAGGGGGCGAGCCTACGAGCAGTACTTC
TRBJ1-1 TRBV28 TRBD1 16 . CASTSPRRQGWTEAFF TGTGCCAGCACCTCGCCCCGTCGACAGGGGTGGACTGAAGCTTTCTTT
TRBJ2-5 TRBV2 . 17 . CASSEGLGRALGETQYF TGTGCCAGCAGTGAAGGTCTCGGCAGGGCCCTCGGGGAGACCCAGTACTTC
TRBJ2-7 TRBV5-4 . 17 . CASSYKHRGITSYEQYF TGTGCCAGCAGCTACAAACACCGGGGTATTACCTCCTACGAGCAGTACTTC
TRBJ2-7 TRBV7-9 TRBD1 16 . CASSPGGGTGSYEQYF TGTGCCAGCAGCCCAGGTGGGGGGACAGGCTCCTACGAGCAGTACTTC
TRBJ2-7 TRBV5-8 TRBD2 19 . CASSSMRGTSGRPWYEQYF TGTGCCAGCAGCTCCATGAGGGGGACTAGCGGGAGGCCGTGGTACGAGCAGTACTTC
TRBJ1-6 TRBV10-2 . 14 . CASSEVDSNSPLHF TGCGCCAGCAGTGAAGTGGACAGTAATTCACCCCTCCACTTT
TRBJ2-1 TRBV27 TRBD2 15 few CASSIGGTSGNEQFF TGTGCCAGCTCTATTGGGGGGACTAGCGGGAATGAGCAGTTCTTC
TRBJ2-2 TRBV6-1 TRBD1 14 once CASSGQGDTGELFF TGTGCCAGCAGCGGACAGGGGGACACCGGGGAGCTGTTTTTT
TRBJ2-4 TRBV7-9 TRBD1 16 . CASSTDRELAKNIQYF TGTGCCAGCAGCACGGACAGGGAGCTAGCCAAAAACATTCAGTACTTC
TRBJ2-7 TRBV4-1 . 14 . CASSQARGSYEQYF TGCGCCAGCAGCCAAGCCAGGGGAAGCTACGAGCAGTACTTC